This T cell receptor (beta chain) stems from a study of cytomegalovirus exposure and HLA in healthy donors. The CDR3 is 14 residues long. With 3 bases removed from V and 2 bases from J, the gap between germline ends came to 11 bases. Germline V gene sequence: CDR1 SGHTA, CDR2 FQGNSA. The PCR employed 60 Vbeta primers together with 13 Jbeta primers. Assay: immunoSEQ multiplex PCR; the TCRdb copy retains only in-frame clones and omits some. The data contain approximately 97,000 clones, roughly four fifths of them singletons. Specimen: PBMCs. This receptor was obtained from a middle-aged man in good health and CMV-seropositive. The chain has TRBV7-2 and TRBJ2-7; no firm D call. The CDR3 DNA reads as TGTGCCAGCAGCTTGTCCTGGAGCACCTACGAGCAGTACTTC. Encoded protein: CASSLSWSTYEQYF.